This note documents a single T cell receptor (beta chain) sequence. This entry is derived from a study of blood T cell repertoires in COVID-19. Study-level background: T cells, B-cell-depleted T cells, or PBMCs supplied cDNA or gDNA.

Trimming removed 4 bases from V and 0 bases from J; junction bases left unmatched: 3. The germline CDR1 and CDR2 sequences are SNHLY and FYNNEI. The CDR3 has 15 residues. The table came from immunoSEQ multiplex PCR; TCRdb's copy has only in-frame clones and leaves some out. The table shows 200,000 to 250,000 clones, with 70% to 85% occurring only once. The sequence was collected from a man between 60 and 70 years old who had recovered from COVID-19. This rearrangement joins TRBV2 to TRBJ1-3, with TRBD1 matching 7 bases. The specimen was PBMCs or T cells enriched from blood (not recorded which). The CDR3 spells CASSGQGFSGNTIYF. The CDR3 DNA reads TGTGCCAGCAGTGGACAGGGTTTCTCTGGAAACACCATATATTTT.